These T cell receptor beta chains were read from a single sample in a study of low-dose radiotherapy and immunotherapy resistance in tumors. TCRdb reprocessed the reads via MiXCR and lists one record per CDR3 protein. The table records some 52,000 distinct CDR3 sequences, roughly 31% of them present only once. This sample comprised PBMCs, obtained after low-dose radiotherapy plus immunotherapy. The receptors derive from a male donor with rectosigmoid adenocarcinoma. The CDR3 runs from the conserved cysteine through the conserved F or W. Fields, in order: V gene, clone size, D gene, J gene, CDR3 protein, CDR3 DNA. D genes are given only for firm matches. Rows give clone size only sometimes, using once, few, many, or a class for an expanded clone.

TRBV28,-,-,TRBJ2-3,CASSAPGLQSTDTQYF,TGTGCCAGCAGTGCCCCGGGACTCCAAAGCACAGATACGCAGTATTTT
TRBV28,many,-,TRBJ2-7,CASCLPASREQYF,TGTGCCAGCTGTCTTCCGGCTAGCCGCGAGCAGTACTTC
TRBV29-1,many,TRBD1,TRBJ2-7,CSVTGTGVYEQYF,TGCAGCGTAACCGGGACAGGGGTTTACGAGCAGTACTTC
TRBV7-2,many,-,TRBJ2-3,CASSLGGRGSTDTQYF,TGTGCCAGCAGCTTAGGGGGCCGGGGTAGCACAGATACGCAGTATTTT
TRBV6-2/TRBV6-3,once,TRBD1,TRBJ2-7,CASTATGSHEQYF,TGTGCCAGCACCGCGACAGGGTCCCACGAGCAGTACTTC
TRBV5-1,-,-,TRBJ2-7,CASSFGMNLDEQYF,TGCGCCAGCAGCTTCGGGATGAACCTGGACGAGCAGTACTTC
TRBV11-2,few,TRBD2,TRBJ2-3,CASSPLAGGTDTQYF,TGTGCCAGCAGCCCACTAGCGGGAGGCACAGATACGCAGTATTTT
TRBV4-2,many,-,TRBJ2-7,CASSQGWTLPYEQYF,TGTGCCAGCAGCCAAGGTTGGACACTACCCTACGAGCAGTACTTC
TRBV5-1,many,-,TRBJ1-1,CASSLIAGLNTEAFF,TGCGCCAGCAGCTTGATCGCAGGTCTGAACACTGAAGCTTTCTTT
TRBV28,-,-,TRBJ2-7,CASSALREQYF,TGTGCCAGCAGTGCCCTACGCGAGCAGTACTTC
TRBV5-1,many,-,TRBJ2-1,CASSVLEQAGEQFF,TGCGCCAGCAGCGTACTGGAGCAGGCCGGTGAGCAGTTCTTC
TRBV9,once,-,TRBJ2-7,CASSQTPYSGEQYF,TGTGCCAGCAGCCAGACCCCCTACTCAGGGGAGCAGTACTTC